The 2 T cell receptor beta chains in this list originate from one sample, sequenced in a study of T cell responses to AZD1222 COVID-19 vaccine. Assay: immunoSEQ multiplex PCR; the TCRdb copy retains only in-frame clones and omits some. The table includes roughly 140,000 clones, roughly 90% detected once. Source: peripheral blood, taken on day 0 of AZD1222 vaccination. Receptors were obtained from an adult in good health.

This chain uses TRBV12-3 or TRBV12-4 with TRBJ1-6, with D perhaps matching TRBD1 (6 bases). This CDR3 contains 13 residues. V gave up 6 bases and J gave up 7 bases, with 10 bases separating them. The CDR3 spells CASRQGRNSPLHF. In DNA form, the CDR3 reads TGTGCCAGCAGACAGGGAAGGAATTCACCCCTCCACTTT.

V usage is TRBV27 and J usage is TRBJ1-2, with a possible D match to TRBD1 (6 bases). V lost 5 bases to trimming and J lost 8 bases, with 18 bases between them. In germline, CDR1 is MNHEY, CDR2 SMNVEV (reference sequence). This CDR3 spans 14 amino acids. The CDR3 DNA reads TGTGCCAGCAGTAGAAACTCACAGGGCCGCGGCTACACCTTC. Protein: CASSRNSQGRGYTF.